The entry below describes one T cell receptor beta chain. The data were taken from a study of patients and donors after allogeneic stem cell transplantation. One entry per CDR3 protein, called by TCRdb with MiXCR from the RT-PCR reads. The sample has 390,000 or so distinct CDR3 sequences; more than 15% are singletons. Germline loops: CDR1 SGHRS, CDR2 YFSETQ. The CDR3 is made up of 16 amino acids. The V and J ends lost 6 bases and 1 base, in that order; junction bases with no gene match: 4. The chain combines TRBV5-1 with TRBJ2-3; 14 nucleotides agree with TRBD2. This TCR was sampled from a human donor who was either an allogeneic HSCT recipient or a stem cell or donor lymphocyte infusion donor (not recorded which). It is not recorded whose cells these are; they may come from a transplant donor. Sequences were obtained from blood, either unsorted or a sorted T cell fraction (not recorded which). The CDR3 spells CASNGLAGGGTDTQYF. The DNA of the CDR3 is TGCGCCAGCAACGGACTAGCGGGAGGTGGCACAGATACGCAGTATTTT.